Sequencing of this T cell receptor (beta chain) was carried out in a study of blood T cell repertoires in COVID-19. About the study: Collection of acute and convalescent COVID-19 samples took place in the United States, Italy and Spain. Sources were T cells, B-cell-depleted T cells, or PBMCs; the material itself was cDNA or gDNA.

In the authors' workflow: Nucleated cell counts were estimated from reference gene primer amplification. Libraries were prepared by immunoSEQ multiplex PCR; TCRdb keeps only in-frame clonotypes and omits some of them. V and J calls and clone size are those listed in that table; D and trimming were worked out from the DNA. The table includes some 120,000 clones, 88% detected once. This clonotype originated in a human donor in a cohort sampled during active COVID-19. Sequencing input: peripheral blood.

CDR3 region: CASATLPGGRRDTEAFF. The CDR3 bases are TGTGCTAGTGCCACCCTCCCGGGGGGGCGTAGGGACACTGAAGCTTTCTTT. The chain links TRBV12-5 to TRBJ1-1; possible D gene TRBD1, 6 bases. With 7 bases removed from V and 3 bases from J, the gap between germline ends came to 24 bases. The CDR3 contains 17 residues. Germline values: CDR1 LGHNT, CDR2 FRNRAP.